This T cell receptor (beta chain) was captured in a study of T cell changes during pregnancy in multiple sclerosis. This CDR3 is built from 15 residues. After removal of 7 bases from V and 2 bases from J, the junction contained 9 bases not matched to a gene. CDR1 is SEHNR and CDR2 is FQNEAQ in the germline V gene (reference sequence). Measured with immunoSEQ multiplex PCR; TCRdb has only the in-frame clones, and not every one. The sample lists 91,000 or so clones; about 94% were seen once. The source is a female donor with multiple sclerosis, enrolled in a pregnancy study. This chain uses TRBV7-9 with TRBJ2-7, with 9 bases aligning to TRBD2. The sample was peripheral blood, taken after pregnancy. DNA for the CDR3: TGTGCCAGCACCTCCGCTAGCGGGATCCCCTACGAGCAGTACTTC. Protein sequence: CASTSASGIPYEQYF.